One sample yielded the 27 T cell receptor beta chains listed below, sequenced in a study of OX40 agonist ivuxolimab in advanced cancers. TCRdb's table, derived via immunoSEQ multiplex PCR, lists solely in-frame clones and lacks some. The table includes about 84,000 clones, 84% detected once. Sequencing was performed on CD4+ or CD8+ T cells sorted from blood, taken in a trial of the OX40 agonist ivuxolimab. The source of these receptors is an adult with an advanced solid tumor such as melanoma, head and neck, liver or kidney cancer.

This clone was picked up one time. The chain has TRBV4-1 and TRBJ1-1; D gene uncertain. The V and J ends lost 5 bases and 0 bases respectively, with 10 bases between them. Per the germline V gene, CDR1 is MGHRA and CDR2 is YSYEKL. The CDR3 consists of 14 residues. In DNA, the CDR3 is TGCGCCAGCAGCGGCCAAAGATTGAACACTGAAGCTTTCTTT. Translating gives CASSGQRLNTEAFF.

This clone was observed once. The rearrangement joins TRBV5-4 to TRBJ2-1; D remains ambiguous. Trimming stripped 0 bases from V and 15 bases from J, with 13 bases between. Per the germline V gene, CDR1 is SGHNT and CDR2 is YYREEE (reference sequence). The CDR3 length is 12 residues. The CDR3 spells CASSLEDLPRFF. The CDR3 bases are TGTGCCAGCAGCTTGGAGGACCTACCCCGGTTCTTC.

The J gene is TRBJ1-4, the V gene TRBV18, with 9 positions matching TRBD1. CDR3 length: 15 residues. Germline V gives CDR1 KGHSH, CDR2 LQKENI. Trimming took 4 bases from V and 3 from J; bases not matched to a gene: 3. CDR3 region: CASSQGQGSNEKLFF. The DNA for the CDR3 is TGTGCCAGCTCACAGGGACAGGGCTCTAATGAAAAACTGTTTTTT. The variable domain in full, completed from reference TRBV18 and TRBJ1-4, reads NAGVMQNPRHLVRRRGQEARLRCSPMKGHSHVYWYRQLPEEGLKFMVYLQKENIIDESGMPKERFSAEFPKEGPSILRIQQVVRGDSAAYFCASSQGQGSNEKLFFGSGTQLSVL.

The gene calls are TRBV5-1 and TRBJ2-7; D tentatively fits TRBD1 or TRBD2 (5 bases each). Germline values: CDR1 SGHRS, CDR2 YFSETQ. The CDR3 is made up of 14 amino acids. Trimming took 6 bases from V and 4 from J, leaving 17 bases between them. The CDR3 protein is CASTVEGPPYEQYF. For the CDR3, the DNA is TGCGCCAGCACCGTCGAGGGGCCCCCTTACGAGCAGTACTTC.

The count of this clone is one. V gene TRBV7-8 combines with J gene TRBJ2-5; D may match TRBD1 or TRBD2 (5 bases each). This CDR3 spans 14 amino acids. Germline assignment: CDR1 SGHVS and CDR2 FQNEAQ. Trimming took 1 base from V and 9 from J, leaving 15 bases between them. The CDR3 sequence: CASSLEDWSGPQYF. The CDR3 DNA sequence: TGTGCCAGCAGCTTAGAGGACTGGTCGGGGCCCCAGTACTTC.

The rearrangement links TRBV5-1 to TRBJ2-5; D possibly corresponds to TRBD1 (5 bases). The CDR3 covers 15 residues. Trimming left V 3 bases short and J 1 base short, with 13 bases between. Per germline, CDR1 SGHRS and CDR2 YFSETQ. This CDR3 is CASSSSQGPQETQYF. The CDR3 DNA follows: TGCGCCAGCAGCTCCTCGCAGGGCCCCCAAGAGACCCAGTACTTC.

The chain carries TRBV28 and TRBJ1-5; TRBD1 agrees at 7 bases. J was trimmed by 2 bases and V by 3 bases; bases with no gene match: 1. This CDR3 comprises 14 residues. CDR1 and CDR2 (germline): MDHEN, SYDVKM. The CDR3 nucleotides read TGTGCCAGCAGTTTCGGACAGGGCAATCAGCCCCAGCATTTT. It codes for CASSFGQGNQPQHF.

The rearrangement joins TRBV5-1 to TRBJ2-3, with 10 bases fitting TRBD2. The V gene end was trimmed by 0 bases and the J gene end by 3 bases; junction bases not matched to a gene: 1. Per the germline V gene, CDR1 is SGHRS and CDR2 is YFSETQ. The CDR3 loop spans 15 amino acids. DNA for the CDR3: TGCGCCAGCAGCTTGGCTAGCGGGGGTACAGATACGCAGTATTTT. Translated: CASSLASGGTDTQYF. Full variable domain (remainder filled in from reference TRBV5-1 and TRBJ2-3): KAGVTQTPRYLIKTRGQQVTLSCSPISGHRSVSWYQQTPGQGLQFLFEYFSETQRNKGNFPGRFSGRQFSNSRSEMNVSTLELGDSALYLCASSLASGGTDTQYFGPGTRLTVL.

The chain couples TRBV11-2 to TRBJ2-5; 8 nucleotides align to TRBD1. The J call may be in error: the DNA end matches TRBJ2-7 better. Germline V CDR1 and CDR2: SGHAT, FQNNGV. CDR3 length equals 15 residues. CDR3 nucleotide sequence: TGTGCCAGCAGCCCCACAGGACAGGGCAACTACGAGCAGTACTTC. Translated: CASSPTGQGNYEQYF.

The count of this clone is one. The rearrangement joins TRBV2 to TRBJ1-2; D not resolved. The V and J ends lost 6 bases and 4 bases respectively, with 9 bases between them. The CDR3 has 12 residues. Germline V gene sequence: CDR1 SNHLY, CDR2 FYNNEI. CDR3 residues: CASRPTSYGYTF. CDR3 nucleotides: TGTGCCAGCAGGCCGACTTCCTATGGCTACACCTTC.

This rearrangement joins TRBV6-1 to TRBJ1-1; 8 bases line up with TRBD1. Germline loops: CDR1 MNHNS, CDR2 SASEGT. The CDR3 spans 13 residues. V was clipped by 7 bases and J by 7 bases; unmatched bases: 8. CDR3 loop: CASNPTGDGEAFF. CDR3 nucleotides: TGTGCCAGCAATCCGACAGGGGATGGTGAAGCTTTCTTT.

The rearrangement uses TRBV28 and TRBJ2-7; D is perhaps TRBD1 or TRBD2 (6 bases each). CDR1 and CDR2 (germline): MDHEN, SYDVKM. Trimming cost V 5 bases and J 3 bases, with 20 bases left between them. CDR3 length equals 16 residues. The CDR3 bases are TGTGCCAGCAGTCTGAACCTGAACAGGGAGGACTACGAGCAGTACTTC. Protein product: CASSLNLNREDYEQYF.

Here the CDR3 DNA reads TGTGCCAGCACAAACTACATGGAGCTGTTTTTT. The encoded protein is CASTNYMELFF. The rearrangement links TRBV28 to TRBJ2-2, with unresolved D. The CDR3 sequence is 11 residues long. V dropped 7 bases and J dropped 10 bases, with 10 bases sitting between them. Germline-derived CDR1 and CDR2 are MDHEN and SYDVKM.

The rearrangement uses TRBV2 and TRBJ1-1; 10 bases are shared with TRBD1. The germline V gene encodes CDR1 SNHLY and CDR2 FYNNEI. There are 13 residues in the CDR3. Germline trimming cut 8 bases from V and 4 bases from J; bases unmatched to any gene: 4. The CDR3: CASGGQGITEAFF. Written as DNA, the CDR3 is TGTGCCAGCGGGGGACAGGGGATCACTGAAGCTTTCTTT. Variable domain in full (rest from reference TRBV2 and TRBJ1-1): EPEVTQTPSHQVTQMGQEVILRCVPISNHLYFYWYRQILGQKVEFLVSFYNNEISEKSEIFDDQFSVERPDGSNFTLKIRSTKLEDSAMYFCASGGQGITEAFFGQGTRLTVV.

The chain combines TRBV7-9 with TRBJ2-7, with D perhaps matching TRBD1 or TRBD2 (7 bases each). CDR3 length: 12 amino acids. Per germline, CDR1 SEHNR and CDR2 FQNEAQ (reference sequence). The CDR3 DNA sequence: TGTGGCATACACAGGGGCGGGGGCGAGCAGTACTTC. Translating it yields CGIHRGGGEQYF. The full variable domain, rest sourced from reference TRBV7-9 and TRBJ2-7, is DTGVSQNPRHKITKRGQNVTFRCDPISEHNRLYWYRQTLGQGPEFLTYFQNEAQLEKSRLLSDRFSAERPKGSFSTLEIQRTEQGDSAMYLCGIHRGGGEQYFGPGTRLTVT.

The chain uses TRBV28 and TRBJ1-2; TRBD1 agrees at 10 bases. CDR1 MDHEN and CDR2 SYDVKM come from the germline V gene. The V and J ends lost 5 bases and 7 bases, in that order; junction bases with no gene match: 10. The CDR3 loop spans 15 amino acids. CDR3 amino acids: CASSPGQGIYIGYTF. As DNA, the CDR3 is TGTGCCAGCAGTCCGGGACAGGGGATTTATATTGGCTACACCTTC.

The chain recombines TRBV5-6 with TRBJ1-5, with D tentatively TRBD1 (5 bases). Deletions cut 0 bases from V and 0 bases from J, with 10 bases between. Germline values: CDR1 SGHDT, CDR2 YYEEEE. The CDR3 has 16 residues. The CDR3 DNA reads TGTGCCAGCAGCTTGGTTGGGGCGGATAGCAATCAGCCCCAGCATTTT. It codes for CASSLVGADSNQPQHF.

The chain couples TRBV20-1 to TRBJ2-7; D might be TRBD1 (6 bases). V lost 8 bases to trimming and J lost 3 bases, with 11 bases between them. CDR1 and CDR2 (germline): DFQATT, SNEGSKA (reference sequence). The CDR3 runs 11 residues. The CDR3 region is CSFRRGYEQYF. In nucleotides, the CDR3 is TGCAGTTTCCGCAGGGGCTACGAGCAGTACTTC.

The chain recombines TRBV12-5 with TRBJ2-5, with a weak D call TRBD1 (6 bases). Matching the DNA end better, TRBJ2-7 makes the J call doubtful. The CDR3 has 15 amino acids. Per germline, CDR1 LGHNT and CDR2 FRNRAP. The CDR3 protein is CASGLVRQGWSEQYF. The CDR3 DNA reads as TGTGCTAGTGGTTTGGTACGCCAGGGGTGGAGCGAGCAGTACTTC.

This clone came up a few times. This chain joins TRBV18 and TRBJ1-1; D is uncertain. The germline V gene has CDR1 KGHSH and CDR2 LQKENI. This CDR3 has 13 residues. Trimming shortened V by 4 bases and J by 3 bases, and 9 bases separated the two germline ends. CDR3 DNA sequence: TGTGCCAGCTCACGAACGCAGGACACTGAAGCTTTCTTT. Its protein product is CASSRTQDTEAFF.

The chain is built from TRBV7-2 and TRBJ2-7; 7 bases match TRBD1. The V and J ends lost 4 bases and 2 bases, in that order; junction bases with no gene match: 14. Germline lookup yields CDR1 SGHTA and CDR2 FQGNSA. The length of the CDR3 is 17 residues. CDR3 nucleotides: TGTGCCAGCAGCTACATTTGGCGGGCAGGGGGACCCTACGAGCAGTACTTC. It encodes CASSYIWRAGGPYEQYF.

This chain uses TRBV27 with TRBJ1-5, with 9 positions matching TRBD1. CDR1 and CDR2 from the germline V gene are MNHEY and SMNVEV (reference sequence). Trimming at V came to 6 bases and at J to 4 bases, leaving 7 bases not matched to a gene. The CDR3 covers 15 residues. The CDR3 is CASRPDRGGNQPQHF. CDR3 sequence (DNA): TGTGCCAGCAGACCTGACAGGGGGGGAAATCAGCCCCAGCATTTT.

The V gene is TRBV27, the J gene TRBJ1-4; the D is unclear. The CDR3 extends over 13 amino acids. The V gene lost 6 bases and the J gene lost 3 bases, with 8 bases spanning the gap. The germline gives CDR1 MNHEY, CDR2 SMNVEV (reference sequence). In DNA form, the CDR3 reads TGTGCCAGCAGCCAGGCTGCTAATGAAAAACTGTTTTTT. This translates into CASSQAANEKLFF.

The chain employs TRBV6-5 and TRBJ1-2; D perhaps matches TRBD1 (5 bases). Germline V lookup: CDR1 MNHEY, CDR2 SVGAGI. Deletions cut 2 bases from V and 0 bases from J, with 7 bases between. CDR3 length: 14 residues. The CDR3 bases are TGTGCCAGCAGTTACCAGGGAGCTAACTATGGCTACACCTTC. Translation: CASSYQGANYGYTF.

The rearrangement uses TRBV19 and TRBJ2-1; tentatively, D is TRBD2 (5 bases). The CDR3 runs to 15 residues. Germline CDR1 and CDR2: LNHDA and SQIVND (reference sequence). V dropped 5 bases and J dropped 8 bases, with 19 bases sitting between them. The chain's CDR3 is CASSPRDVTADEQFF. DNA of the CDR3: TGTGCCAGTAGTCCTCGCGACGTCACAGCGGATGAGCAGTTCTTC.

CDR3 in amino acids: CASRETGSYNEQFF. CDR3 sequence (DNA): TGTGCCAGCAGAGAGACAGGGAGTTACAATGAGCAGTTCTTC. The rearrangement joins TRBV6-5 to TRBJ2-1, with 7 nucleotides matching TRBD1. The CDR3 is 14 amino acids. Germline V CDR1 and CDR2: MNHEY, SVGAGI. V shed 6 bases, J shed 4 bases, and the junction held 6 bases outside the gene matches.

The chain employs TRBV7-6 and TRBJ1-6; D is undetermined. The CDR3 extends over 12 amino acids. V was pared by 0 bases and J by 6 bases, with 0 bases between. Per the germline V gene, CDR1 is SGHVS and CDR2 is FNYEAQ. CDR3 in amino acids: CASSLANSPLHF. DNA for the CDR3: TGTGCCAGCAGCTTAGCTAATTCACCCCTCCACTTT.